This T cell receptor beta chain was sequenced in a study of blood T cell repertoires in COVID-19. The overall study: Donors in the United States, Italy and Spain gave samples during acute or convalescent COVID-19. Sources were T cells, B-cell-depleted T cells, or PBMCs; the material itself was cDNA or gDNA.

Source study methods: Cell counts per sample came from amplifying reference gene primers. TCRdb's copy holds only in-frame clones and misses some; the assay was immunoSEQ multiplex PCR. V and J calls and clone size come straight from that table; D and trimming were deduced from the DNA. The sample yields around 310,000 clones, roughly 90% seen once. After removal of 2 bases from V and 5 bases from J, the junction contained 1 base not matched to a gene. Germline-derived CDR1 and CDR2 are SGHTA and FQGNSA. This CDR3 is built from 14 residues. The sequencing sample was made of peripheral blood. This receptor was taken from a woman aged 50 to 60 with active or convalescent COVID-19. The rearrangement links TRBV7-2 to TRBJ2-2, with 8 bases fitting TRBD2. The DNA of the CDR3 is TGTGCCAGCAGCTTAACTAGCGGTACCGGGGAGCTGTTTTTT. Amino acids: CASSLTSGTGELFF. Full variable domain (missing parts from reference TRBV7-2 and TRBJ2-2): GAGVSQSPSNKVTEKGKDVELRCDPISGHTALYWYRQSLGQGLEFLIYFQGNSAPDKSGLPSDRFSAERTGGSVSTLTIQRTQQEDSAVYLCASSLTSGTGELFFGEGSRLTVL.